The clone carrying this TCR beta chain was seen many times. V gave up 4 bases and J gave up 3 bases; unmatched junction bases: 7. This CDR3 is 18 amino acids long. Germline V gene sequence: CDR1 LGHDT, CDR2 YNNKEL (reference sequence). The sample is drawn from a study of prognosis after radiotherapy for stage I lung cancer. CDR3 of TCR beta was amplified from genomic DNA via a two-round multiplex PCR. With primers specific to each TRBV and TRBJ gene, the first-round PCR was performed. During the second PCR round, universal primers were used. TCRdb reprocessed the multiplex PCR reads with MiXCR, giving one entry per CDR3 protein. The table lists some 17,000 distinct CDR3 sequences, roughly two fifths of them singletons, with 30% to 50% in the top ten.

The chain employs TRBV3-1 and TRBJ2-1; 15 nucleotides agree with TRBD2. The clonotype was recovered from a donor over 45 with non-small cell lung cancer. Material: PBMCs, obtained before or after stereotactic body radiation therapy (not recorded which). CDR3 nucleotide sequence: TGTGCCAGCAGCCCCCGGACTAGCGGGAGGGCAATCTACAATGAGCAGTTCTTC. The encoded protein is CASSPRTSGRAIYNEQFF.